The rows below give T cell receptor beta chains drawn from one sample of a study of read filtering for tumor transcriptome and immune sequencing. TCRdb called the reads again in MiXCR, with one record for every CDR3 protein. The sample has 40,000 or so distinct CDR3 sequences, around 13% seen once. What was sequenced was a population of CD138-negative cells sorted from bone marrow. These receptors all stem from a donor at least 40 years old with multiple myeloma. Each CDR3 is given without its conserved first and last residue. The order of the fields is clone size, J gene, V gene, CDR3 protein. Not every row has a clone size; where given, it reads once, few, many or a size class.

-	TRBJ2-7	TRBV20-1	SARGRTRLEQY
many	TRBJ2-7	TRBV20-1	SARVEVPRYEQY
-	TRBJ2-1	TRBV20-1	SRRLSSYNEQF
few	TRBJ2-1	TRBV2	ASSERGYNEQF
many	TRBJ1-2	TRBV4-3	ASSRRQALYGYT
many	TRBJ2-2	TRBV9	ASSVAPGTSGGELF
-	TRBJ2-1	TRBV10-3	ASSCSSGGSYDEQF
many	TRBJ2-3	TRBV20-1	SALGRLTDTQY
many	TRBJ2-7	TRBV15	ATSRDPLAGIAYEQY
many	TRBJ2-1	TRBV6-1	ASTPYRSYNEQF
many	TRBJ2-1	TRBV6-2/TRBV6-3	ASSPSGTLLPYNEQF
many	TRBJ2-5	TRBV20-1	SARHRGRANQETQY
many	TRBJ2-1	TRBV4-2	ASSQDGLIWF
many	TRBJ2-7	TRBV7-9	ASSQNPPPSGKPYEQY
many	TRBJ1-5	TRBV30	AWSDQYQPQH
once	TRBJ2-1	TRBV4-1	ASSQEIPLKQF
many	TRBJ2-7	TRBV29-1	SVEGDSYEQY
many	TRBJ2-7	TRBV28	ASNSGGSGYEQY
many	TRBJ2-1	TRBV5-1	ASSRGEREF
many	TRBJ2-3	TRBV11-1	ASSSTSGNTDTQY
many	TRBJ2-2	TRBV5-1	ASSLKGGRNTGELF
many	TRBJ1-1	TRBV30	AWGQGKTEAF
many	TRBJ2-1	TRBV7-9	ASSKPLLGEF
many	TRBJ1-1	TRBV7-2	ASSFTGGVTEAF
many	TRBJ2-1	TRBV7-2	ASTLYLAGGGYEQF
-	TRBJ2-1	TRBV20-1	SALQRESYNEQF
many	TRBJ2-7	TRBV12-3/TRBV12-4	ASSPRTGSQYEQY
many	TRBJ2-5	TRBV6-2/TRBV6-3	ASSYSTETQY
many	TRBJ2-1	TRBV23-1	ASTLAGVTMSRDYNEQF